This TCR beta chain is drawn from a study of Ad26.COV2.S vaccination and SARS-CoV-2 variants. Study context: Of the COV1001 trial arms, the Ad26.COV2.S arm included the donor. Once or twice, 56 days apart, Ad26.COV2.S was delivered intramuscularly.

Data came from immunoSEQ multiplex PCR; TCRdb stores just in-frame clones and leaves some out. Among fewer than 900,000 clones, roughly nine tenths were seen once, and the ten largest hold roughly 1.5%. Trimming at V came to 3 bases and at J to 4 bases, leaving 1 base not matched to a gene. CDR1 is SNHLY and CDR2 is FYNNEI in the germline V gene. The CDR3 loop spans 14 amino acids. The treatment denotes: roughly 19 received Ad26.COV2.S at low or high dose, single or two shots; several received placebo; per-sample allocation not given. Day 63 following the first vaccine or placebo injection was when the samples were taken.

The chain joins TRBV2 to TRBJ2-2; 8 bases line up with TRBD2. Sequenced here: peripheral blood, sampled in a trial of Ad26.COV2.S vaccine versus placebo. This receptor was obtained from a person aged 18-65 years who received the Ad26.COV2.S COVID-19 vaccine or a placebo. The CDR3: CASSDRGGTGELFF. The DNA for the CDR3 is TGTGCCAGCAGTGACCGGGGGGGCACCGGGGAGCTGTTTTTT.